This T cell receptor (beta chain) emerged from a study of blood T cell repertoires in COVID-19. Profiled with immunoSEQ multiplex PCR; TCRdb holds only in-frame clones, not every one. This sample has about 230,000 clones; roughly 81% occur once, and the top ten carry 6% to 8%. A single count supports this clone. This CDR3 is built from 13 residues. The V and J ends lost 6 bases and 0 bases respectively, with 8 bases between them. CDR1 is SNHLY and CDR2 is FYNNEI in the germline V gene. The rearrangement joins TRBV2 to TRBJ1-1, with D perhaps matching TRBD1 (5 bases). Sequencing input: peripheral blood. The receptor comes from a woman over 75 with COVID-19, enrolled during active disease. CDR3 protein: CASSLTVNTEAFF. DNA of the CDR3: TGTGCCAGCAGCTTGACAGTGAACACTGAAGCTTTCTTT. The variable domain in full, with the rest retrieved from reference TRBV2 and TRBJ1-1, is EPEVTQTPSHQVTQMGQEVILRCVPISNHLYFYWYRQILGQKVEFLVSFYNNEISEKSEIFDDQFSVERPDGSNFTLKIRSTKLEDSAMYFCASSLTVNTEAFFGQGTRLTVV.